This T cell receptor beta chain was identified during a study of control samples from healthy donors and cancer patients. This CDR3 spans 16 amino acids. Germline V CDR1 and CDR2: SGHTA, FQGNSA. With V trimmed by 5 bases and J by 9 bases, 7 bases remained unmatched. This clone has more than one count but fewer than ten. The table came from immunoSEQ multiplex PCR; TCRdb's copy has only in-frame clones and leaves some out. Of approximately 190,000 clones listed, roughly nine tenths are singletons. The specimen was blood. This sequence joins TRBV7-2 and TRBJ2-1; 16 positions match TRBD2. This TCR was recovered from a man aged 25-40 years in good health. The CDR3 DNA follows: TGTGCCAGCAGCACTAGAGGGACTAGCGGGGGGGTTGAGCAGTTCTTC. This gives the protein CASSTRGTSGGVEQFF.